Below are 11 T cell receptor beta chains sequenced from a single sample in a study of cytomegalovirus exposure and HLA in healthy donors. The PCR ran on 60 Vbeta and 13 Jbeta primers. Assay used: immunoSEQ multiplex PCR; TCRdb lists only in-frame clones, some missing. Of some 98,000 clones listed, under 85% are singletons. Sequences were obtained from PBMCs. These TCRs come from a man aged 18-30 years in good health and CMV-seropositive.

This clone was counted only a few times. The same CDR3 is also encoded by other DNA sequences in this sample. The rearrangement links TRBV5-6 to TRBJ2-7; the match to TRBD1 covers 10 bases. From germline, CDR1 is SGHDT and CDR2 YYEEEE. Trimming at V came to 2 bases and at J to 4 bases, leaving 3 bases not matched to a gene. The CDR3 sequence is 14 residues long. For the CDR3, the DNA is TGTGCCAGCAGCTTCGGGACAGGGGCTTACGAGCAGTACTTC. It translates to CASSFGTGAYEQYF.

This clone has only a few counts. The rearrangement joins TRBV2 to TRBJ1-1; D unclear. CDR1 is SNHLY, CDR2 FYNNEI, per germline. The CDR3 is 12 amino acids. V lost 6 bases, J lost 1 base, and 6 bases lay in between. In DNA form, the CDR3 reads TGTGCCAGCAGGCAGGCGAACACTGAAGCTTTCTTT. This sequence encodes CASRQANTEAFF.

The DNA for the CDR3 is TGTGCCTGGAGGGGGGGGACCGCGGATAGGGATACGCAGTATTTT. This sequence encodes CAWRGGTADRDTQYF. The chain joins TRBV30 to TRBJ2-3, with 7 bases fitting TRBD2. V shed 3 bases and J 6 bases; nucleotides not matched to a gene: 12. CDR1 is GTSNPN and CDR2 is SVGIG in the germline V gene (reference sequence). The CDR3 consists of 15 residues.

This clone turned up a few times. The CDR3, as DNA: TGCGCCAGCAGCCAAGGACAGGGCCCCTCCTACGAGCAGTACTTC. Translating gives CASSQGQGPSYEQYF. The chain carries TRBV4-1 and TRBJ2-7, with TRBD1 matching 7 bases. The CDR3 consists of 15 residues. Germline CDR1 reads MGHRA; CDR2 reads YSYEKL. The J segment lost 0 bases and the V segment lost 1 base, leaving 3 bases of the junction unmatched.

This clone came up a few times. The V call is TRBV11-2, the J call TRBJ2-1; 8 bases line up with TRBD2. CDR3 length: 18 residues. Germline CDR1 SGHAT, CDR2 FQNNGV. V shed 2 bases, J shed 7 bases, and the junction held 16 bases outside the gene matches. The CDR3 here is CASSLRSSGTRTGNEQFF. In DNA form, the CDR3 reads TGTGCCAGCAGCTTAAGGTCCTCCGGGACTAGGACCGGTAATGAGCAGTTCTTC.

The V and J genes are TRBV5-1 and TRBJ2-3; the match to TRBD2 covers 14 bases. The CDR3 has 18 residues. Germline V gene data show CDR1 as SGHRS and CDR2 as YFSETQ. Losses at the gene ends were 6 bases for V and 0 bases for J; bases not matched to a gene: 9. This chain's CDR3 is CASTPGTSGGTSTDTQYF. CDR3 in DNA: TGCGCCAGCACCCCCGGGACTAGCGGGGGAACTAGCACAGATACGCAGTATTTT.

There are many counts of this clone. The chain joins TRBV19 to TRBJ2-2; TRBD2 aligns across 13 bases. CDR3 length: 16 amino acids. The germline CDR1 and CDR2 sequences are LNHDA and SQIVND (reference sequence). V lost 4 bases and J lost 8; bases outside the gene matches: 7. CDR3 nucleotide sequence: TGTGCCAGTAGTAGCGGACTAGCGGGGGCTCGGGGGGAGCTGTTTTTT. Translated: CASSSGLAGARGELFF. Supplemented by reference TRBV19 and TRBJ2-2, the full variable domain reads DGGITQSPKYLFRKEGQNVTLSCEQNLNHDAMYWYRQDPGQGLRLIYYSQIVNDFQKGDIAEGYSVSREKKESFPLTVTSAQKNPTAFYLCASSSGLAGARGELFFGEGSRLTVL.

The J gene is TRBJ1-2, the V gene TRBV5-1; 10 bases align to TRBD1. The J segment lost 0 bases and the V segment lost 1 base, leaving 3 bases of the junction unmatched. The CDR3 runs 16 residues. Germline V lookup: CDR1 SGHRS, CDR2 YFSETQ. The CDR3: CASSLTGTGANYGYTF. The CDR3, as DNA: TGCGCCAGCAGCTTGACTGGGACAGGGGCTAACTATGGCTACACCTTC.

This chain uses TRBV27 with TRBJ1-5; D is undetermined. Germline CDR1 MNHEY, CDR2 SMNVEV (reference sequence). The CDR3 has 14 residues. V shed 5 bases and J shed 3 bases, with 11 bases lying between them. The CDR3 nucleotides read TGTGCCAGCAGTCAAAACAGAGTCAATCAGCCCCAGCATTTT. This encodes CASSQNRVNQPQHF.

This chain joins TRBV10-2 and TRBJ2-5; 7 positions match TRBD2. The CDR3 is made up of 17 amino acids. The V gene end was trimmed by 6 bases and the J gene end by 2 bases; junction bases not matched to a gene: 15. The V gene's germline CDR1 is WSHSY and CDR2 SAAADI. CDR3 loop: CASRKLVGGMKQETQYF. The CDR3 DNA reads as TGCGCCAGCAGGAAATTGGTGGGGGGGATGAAACAAGAGACCCAGTACTTC.

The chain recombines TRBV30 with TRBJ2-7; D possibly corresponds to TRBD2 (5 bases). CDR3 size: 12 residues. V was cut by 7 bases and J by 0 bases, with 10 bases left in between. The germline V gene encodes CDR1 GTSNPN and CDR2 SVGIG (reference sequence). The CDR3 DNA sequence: TGTGCCTACGGACGGGACTCCTACGAGCAGTACTTC. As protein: CAYGRDSYEQYF.